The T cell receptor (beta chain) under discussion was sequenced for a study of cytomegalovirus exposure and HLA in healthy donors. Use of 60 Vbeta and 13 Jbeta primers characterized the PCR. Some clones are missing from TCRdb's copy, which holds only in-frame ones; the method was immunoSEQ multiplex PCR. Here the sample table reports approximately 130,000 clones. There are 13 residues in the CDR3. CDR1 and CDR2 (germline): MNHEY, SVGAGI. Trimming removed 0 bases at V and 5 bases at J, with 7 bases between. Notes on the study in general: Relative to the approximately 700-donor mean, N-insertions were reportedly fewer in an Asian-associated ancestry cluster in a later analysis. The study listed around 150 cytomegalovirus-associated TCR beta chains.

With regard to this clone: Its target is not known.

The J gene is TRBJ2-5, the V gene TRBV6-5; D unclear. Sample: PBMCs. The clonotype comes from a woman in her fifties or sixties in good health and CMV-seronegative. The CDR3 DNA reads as TGTGCCAGCAGTTACTCTTCCGGGGAGACCCAGTACTTC. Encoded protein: CASSYSSGETQYF.